This T cell receptor beta chain was profiled in a study of cytomegalovirus exposure and HLA in healthy donors. Per germline, CDR1 MNHEY and CDR2 SMNVEV (reference sequence). This CDR3 spans 13 amino acids. Trimming stripped 4 bases from V and 1 base from J, with 6 bases between. The PCR employed 60 Vbeta primers together with 13 Jbeta primers. Assay: immunoSEQ multiplex PCR; the TCRdb copy retains only in-frame clones and omits some. The table has 130,000 or so clones, 76% seen once; the top ten hold 1.8%. The receptor was isolated from a man aged 40-49 years in good health and CMV-seronegative. Sequenced sample: PBMCs. The rearrangement uses TRBV27 and TRBJ2-3, with D perhaps TRBD2 (6 bases). The DNA for the CDR3 is TGTGCCAGCAGTTGGGGGGGCACAGATACGCAGTATTTT. Its protein is CASSWGGTDTQYF.